This TCR beta chain was recovered during a study of Graves' ophthalmopathy and Graves' hyperthyroidism. Study outcomes and limitations: Detected in blood as well were most expanded thyroid clonotypes with frequency above 0.001. With around 88% sensitivity and around 81% specificity, a 13-signature model separated ophthalmopathy from stable hyperthyroidism.

This clonotype was detected ten times or more. Its antigen is not known. None of the included patients had other autoimmune diseases, uncontrolled infections, pregnancy or lactation, as these led to exclusion. The V end was cut by 4 bases, the J end by 3 bases, with 15 bases between. Germline values: CDR1 MGHDK, CDR2 SYGVNS. CDR3 length: 15 residues. The sequenced template was RNA, covering the TCR beta CDR3 region. An initial RT-PCR round employing HTBI primers preceded a second-round multiplex PCR. TCRdb processed the multiplex PCR reads anew with MiXCR; each CDR3 protein has one entry. The sample lists under 350,000 distinct CDR3 sequences, 15% to 20% occurring once.

Sequenced material: peripheral blood. The clonotype was recovered from an adult man with Graves' ophthalmopathy. The chain couples TRBV25-1 to TRBJ2-5; a weak D match, TRBD2 (5 bases). The CDR3 reads CASSAFTGKEETQYF. As DNA, the CDR3 is TGTGCCAGCAGTGCTTTTACGGGGAAGGAAGAGACCCAGTACTTC.